The next 5 T cell receptor beta chains were all read from a single sample in a study of blood T cell repertoires in COVID-19. Repertoires were generated with immunoSEQ multiplex PCR, while TCRdb's copy carries only in-frame clones and drops some. The sample includes 9,000 to 15,000 clones, 82% seen only once; the top ten take roughly a fifth. Sequenced material: peripheral blood. The receptors stem from a human donor in a cohort sampled during active COVID-19.

The chain joins TRBV6-5 to TRBJ2-7; 10 bases line up with TRBD1. V lost 5 bases to trimming and J lost 5 bases; unmatched junction nucleotides: 6. CDR3 size: 14 residues. Germline CDR1 is MNHEY and CDR2 is SVGAGI. For the CDR3, the DNA is TGTGCCAGCAGTCCTCCGACAGGGGGCAACGAGCAGTACTTC. Translation gives CASSPPTGGNEQYF.

As to this clone: One end of the junction does not line up with germline, which may come from a read error. The chain is built from TRBV2 and TRBJ2-5, with TRBD1 identical over 8 bases. The length of the CDR3 is 10 residues. CDR1 is SNHLY, CDR2 FYNNEI, per germline. CDR3 sequence reads: CASGGQGPDF. CDR3 sequence (DNA): TGTGCCAGCGGCGGACAGGGCCCTGACTTC.

This rearrangement joins TRBV9 to TRBJ2-7; D is perhaps TRBD2 (5 bases). Germline loops: CDR1 SGDLS, CDR2 YYNGEE. There are 15 residues in the CDR3. V was pared by 2 bases and J by 2 bases, with 14 bases between. CDR3 DNA: TGTGCCAGCAGCGTGGGTAAAACAGCGGCCTACGAGCAGTACTTC. Its translation: CASSVGKTAAYEQYF.

CDR3 region: CASSLETGAEAFF. In nucleotides, the CDR3 is TGTGCCAGCAGCTTAGAGACAGGGGCTGAAGCTTTCTTT. The chain carries TRBV7-9 and TRBJ1-1, with TRBD1 matching 8 bases. Per germline, CDR1 SEHNR and CDR2 FQNEAQ (reference sequence). The J segment lost 6 bases and the V segment lost 1 base, leaving 1 base of the junction unmatched. The CDR3 spans 13 residues.

The chain is built from TRBV19 and TRBJ1-5; possible D gene TRBD1, 6 bases. V lost 6 bases, J lost 7 bases, and 13 bases lay in between. CDR1 and CDR2 from the germline V gene are LNHDA and SQIVND (reference sequence). The CDR3 has 13 residues. The CDR3 reads CASSSQGWQPQHF. The CDR3 coding sequence is TGTGCCAGTAGCTCACAGGGCTGGCAGCCCCAGCATTTT.